The 13 T cell receptor beta chains listed next were all sequenced from one sample in a study of T cell responses to AZD1222 COVID-19 vaccine. This table comes from immunoSEQ multiplex PCR, and its TCRdb copy is limited to in-frame clones, with some not included. The sample has roughly 99,000 clones; roughly nine tenths are singletons. Sequences were derived from peripheral blood, sampled on day 0 of AZD1222 vaccination. The receptors come from an adult in good health.

This chain's CDR3 is CASTLEGRTEAFF. CDR3 DNA: TGTGCCAGCACTTTAGAGGGGCGAACTGAAGCTTTCTTT. The chain combines TRBV6-5 with TRBJ1-1, with D perhaps matching TRBD1 (5 bases). The CDR3 sequence is 13 residues long. Germline CDR1 reads MNHEY; CDR2 reads SVGAGI. Trimming removed 7 bases from V and 5 bases from J, with 14 bases in between.

This chain links TRBV15 with TRBJ2-5; D not resolved. The germline CDR1 and CDR2 sequences are LNHNV and YYDKDF (reference sequence). This CDR3 spans 16 amino acids. Trimming stripped 0 bases from V and 5 bases from J, with 16 bases between. The CDR3 coding sequence is TGTGCCACCAGCAGAGATCGTACTCTCCAAGGGGAGACCCAGTACTTC. Protein: CATSRDRTLQGETQYF.

The chain joins TRBV2 to TRBJ2-1; D perhaps matches TRBD1 (6 bases). Germline V gene data show CDR1 as SNHLY and CDR2 as FYNNEI. The CDR3 consists of 16 residues. V dropped 1 base and J dropped 0 bases, with 10 bases sitting between them. As DNA, the CDR3 is TGTGCCAGCAGTGAAGTTGGGGGCATCTCCTACAATGAGCAGTTCTTC. This codes for CASSEVGGISYNEQFF.

This chain connects TRBV11-1 to TRBJ1-6; 8 bases align to TRBD1. CDR3 length equals 14 residues. V shed 5 bases and J 7 bases; nucleotides not matched to a gene: 4. Per the germline V gene, CDR1 is SGHAT and CDR2 is FQDESV (reference sequence). In nucleotides, the CDR3 is TGTGCCAGCAGCCGCGGACAGGGCAATTCACCCCTCCACTTT. Protein: CASSRGQGNSPLHF.

The chain employs TRBV4-1 and TRBJ2-3; D gene uncertain. The CDR3 loop spans 13 amino acids. Germline V gene data show CDR1 as MGHRA and CDR2 as YSYEKL. Trimming removed 2 bases at V and 6 bases at J, with 9 bases between. CDR3 amino acids: CASSQTKQDTQYF. For the CDR3, the DNA is TGCGCCAGCAGCCAAACGAAGCAGGATACGCAGTATTTT.

V gene TRBV9 combines with J gene TRBJ1-1, with 9 bases matching TRBD1. Germline loops: CDR1 SGDLS, CDR2 YYNGEE. With 3 bases clipped from V and 5 bases from J, the junction kept 8 bases outside the gene matches. The CDR3 sequence is 15 residues long. DNA of the CDR3: TGTGCCAGCAGCGGCTCCGGGACAGGGTTGACTGAAGCTTTCTTT. Its translation: CASSGSGTGLTEAFF.

The chain uses TRBV5-1 and TRBJ2-5, with 7 bases that match TRBD2. Germline CDR1 is SGHRS and CDR2 is YFSETQ. With V trimmed by 0 bases and J by 3 bases, 8 bases remained unmatched. The CDR3 sequence is 16 residues long. CDR3 loop: CASSLEAGSGKETQYF. The CDR3 DNA sequence: TGCGCCAGCAGCTTGGAAGCAGGGAGCGGGAAAGAGACCCAGTACTTC.

In DNA form, the CDR3 reads TGTGCCAGCAGCTTAGGGGACAGGAGACACAATGAGCAGTTCTTC. This translates into CASSLGDRRHNEQFF. The chain uses TRBV7-9 and TRBJ2-1, with 8 bases lining up with TRBD1. Trimming cost V 1 base and J 5 bases; bases outside gene matches: 4. From germline, CDR1 is SEHNR and CDR2 FQNEAQ (reference sequence). The CDR3 is 15 amino acids.

This clone was observed a handful of times. The genes are TRBV7-2 and TRBJ2-7, with 9 bases that match TRBD1. Germline trimming cut 6 bases from V and 4 bases from J; bases unmatched to any gene: 10. Germline CDR1 and CDR2: SGHTA and FQGNSA. The CDR3 loop spans 15 amino acids. CDR3 residues: CASSFGQGISYEQYF. The CDR3 nucleotides are TGTGCCAGCAGTTTCGGACAGGGGATCTCATACGAGCAGTACTTC. The whole variable domain, remainder taken from reference TRBV7-2 and TRBJ2-7, is GAGVSQSPSNKVTEKGKDVELRCDPISGHTALYWYRQSLGQGLEFLIYFQGNSAPDKSGLPSDRFSAERTGGSVSTLTIQRTQQEDSAVYLCASSFGQGISYEQYFGPGTRLTVT.

The rearrangement joins TRBV7-2 to TRBJ1-2; unclear D gene. Trimming removed 4 bases at V and 3 bases at J, with 9 bases between. The CDR3 is made up of 13 amino acids. Germline assignment: CDR1 SGHTA and CDR2 FQGNSA. The CDR3 bases are TGTGCCAGCAGCTCAAACGGAGACTATGGCTACACCTTC. Protein sequence: CASSSNGDYGYTF.

The chain uses TRBV21-1 and TRBJ2-1; the table's TRBD2 call for D was not verified on the DNA. TRBV21-1 counts as a pseudogene. The length of the CDR3 is 15 residues. The CDR3 sequence is CASSNKRESNNEQFF. The CDR3 coding sequence is TGTGCCAGCAGCAACAAGCGGGAGAGTAACAATGAGCAGTTCTTC.

This clone was counted between two and nine times. This rearrangement joins TRBV12-5 to TRBJ2-1; perhaps TRBD2 as D (5 bases). Deletions cut 4 bases from V and 3 bases from J, with 22 bases between. The CDR3 contains 18 residues. Germline V lookup: CDR1 LGHNT, CDR2 FRNRAP. CDR3 sequence: CASGYSSEVSPFYNEQFF. Written as DNA, the CDR3 is TGTGCTAGTGGTTACTCTTCGGAGGTTAGCCCTTTCTACAATGAGCAGTTCTTC.

The chain employs TRBV9 and TRBJ2-7; 7 nucleotides line up with TRBD2. Trimming removed 4 bases from V and 3 bases from J; junction bases left unmatched: 4. Germline CDR1 SGDLS, CDR2 YYNGEE. The CDR3 extends over 13 amino acids. CDR3 amino acids: CASSIGTNYEQYF. CDR3 sequence (DNA): TGTGCCAGCAGCATCGGGACTAACTACGAGCAGTACTTC.